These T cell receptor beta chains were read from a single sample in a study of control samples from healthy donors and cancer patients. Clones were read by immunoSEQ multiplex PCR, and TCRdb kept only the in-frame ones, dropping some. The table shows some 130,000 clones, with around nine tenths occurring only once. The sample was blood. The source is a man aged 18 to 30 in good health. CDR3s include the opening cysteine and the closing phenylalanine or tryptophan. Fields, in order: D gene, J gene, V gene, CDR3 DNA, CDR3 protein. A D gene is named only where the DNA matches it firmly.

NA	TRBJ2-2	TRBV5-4	TGTGCCAGCAGCTTGGACGCCGGGGAGCTGTTTTTT	CASSLDAGELFF
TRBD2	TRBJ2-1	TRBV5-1	TGCGCCAGCACCCCCGGACTAGCGGGAGGCAGGCAGTTCTTC	CASTPGLAGGRQFF
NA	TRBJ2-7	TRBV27	TGTGCCAGCAGTTTCAGGGCGATCCCGAAGGACGAGCAGTACTTC	CASSFRAIPKDEQYF
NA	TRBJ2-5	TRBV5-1	TGCGCCAGCAGCTTGGTTTCGGGGCACCAAGAGACCCAGTACTTC	CASSLVSGHQETQYF
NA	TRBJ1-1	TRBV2	TGTGCCAGCAGTGAAAGGGCGGTGAACACTGAAGCTTTCTTT	CASSERAVNTEAFF
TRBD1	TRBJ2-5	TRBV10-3	TGTGCCATCAGTGAGGGTGACAGGGGGTCAATTTACCAAGAGACCCAGTACTTC	CAISEGDRGSIYQETQYF
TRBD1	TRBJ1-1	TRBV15	TGTGCCACCAGCACCAGGACAGGTTCTAGGGTGAACACTGAAGCTTTCTTT	CATSTRTGSRVNTEAFF
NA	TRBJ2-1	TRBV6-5	TGTGCCAGCAGTTCGACTACCACCTACAATGAGCAGTTCTTC	CASSSTTTYNEQFF
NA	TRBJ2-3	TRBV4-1	TGCGCCAGCAGCCTACAAGGACAGTACACAGATACGCAGTATTTT	CASSLQGQYTDTQYF
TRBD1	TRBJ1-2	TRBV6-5	TGTGCCAGCAGTAGACAGGGGTACGGCTATGGCTACACCTTC	CASSRQGYGYGYTF
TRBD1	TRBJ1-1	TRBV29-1	TGCAGCGTTCAAGGGGGCCGGACTGAAGCTTTCTTT	CSVQGGRTEAFF
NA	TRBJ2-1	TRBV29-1	TGCAGCGTTGAAGGATCCTACAATGAGCAGTTCTTC	CSVEGSYNEQFF
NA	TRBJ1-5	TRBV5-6	TGTGCCAGCAGCGTGACAGGAATTGGCAATCAGCCCCAGCATTTT	CASSVTGIGNQPQHF
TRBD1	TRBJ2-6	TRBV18	TGTGCCAGCTCAAATTGGACAGGGGAGACTTCTGGGGCCAACGTCCTGACTTTC	CASSNWTGETSGANVLTF
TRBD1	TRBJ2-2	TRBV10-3	TGTGCCATCTCGGGACAGGGGGCGGACACCGGGGAGCTGTTTTTT	CAISGQGADTGELFF
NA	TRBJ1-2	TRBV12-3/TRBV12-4	TGTGCCAGCAGTTTGTCAGGGTCATTTGGCTACACCTTC	CASSLSGSFGYTF
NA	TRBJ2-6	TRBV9	TGTGCCAGCAGCGTAGAAAGCGGAGCCAGCTCTGGGGCCAACGTCCTGACTTTC	CASSVESGASSGANVLTF
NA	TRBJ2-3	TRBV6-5	TGTGCCAGCAGTCCCGGATACGGACCAGATACGCAGTATTTT	CASSPGYGPDTQYF
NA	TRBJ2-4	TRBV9	TGTGCCAGCAGCGTTTCGGCGGCCAAAAACATTCAGTACTTC	CASSVSAAKNIQYF
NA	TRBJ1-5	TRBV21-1	TGTGCCAGCAGCAAAGGAAGGGGGTATAGCAATCAGCCCCAGCATTTT	CASSKGRGYSNQPQHF
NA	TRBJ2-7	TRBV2	TGTGCCAGCAGTGATCGAGGTCAGTACGAGCAGTACTTC	CASSDRGQYEQYF
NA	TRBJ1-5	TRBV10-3	TGTGCCATCAGTGAGTCAAAAGGAGGGGATCAGCCCCAGCATTTT	CAISESKGGDQPQHF